This T cell receptor (beta chain) was identified in a study of blood T cell repertoires in COVID-19. Study context: The study drew acute and convalescent COVID-19 samples from the United States, Italy and Spain. T cells, B-cell-depleted T cells, or PBMCs provided the cDNA or gDNA that served as material.

TCRdb keeps only in-frame clones here, not all; method: immunoSEQ multiplex PCR. The sample lists 15,000 or so clones; 88% were seen once. This CDR3 has 13 residues. The V gene lost 4 bases and the J gene lost 7 bases, with 14 bases spanning the gap. CDR1 and CDR2 from the germline V gene are SGHRS and YFSETQ. The chain combines TRBV5-1 with TRBJ2-5; maybe TRBD2 (6 bases). The TCR comes from a human donor in a cohort sampled during active COVID-19. Sequenced sample: peripheral blood. The CDR3 nucleotides are TGCGCCAGCAGCCCGGGTCCCGGGGGGACCCAGTACTTC. This encodes CASSPGPGGTQYF. Combining the CDR3 with reference TRBV5-1 and TRBJ2-5 gives the whole variable domain KAGVTQTPRYLIKTRGQQVTLSCSPISGHRSVSWYQQTPGQGLQFLFEYFSETQRNKGNFPGRFSGRQFSNSRSEMNVSTLELGDSALYLCASSPGPGGTQYFGPGTRLLVL.